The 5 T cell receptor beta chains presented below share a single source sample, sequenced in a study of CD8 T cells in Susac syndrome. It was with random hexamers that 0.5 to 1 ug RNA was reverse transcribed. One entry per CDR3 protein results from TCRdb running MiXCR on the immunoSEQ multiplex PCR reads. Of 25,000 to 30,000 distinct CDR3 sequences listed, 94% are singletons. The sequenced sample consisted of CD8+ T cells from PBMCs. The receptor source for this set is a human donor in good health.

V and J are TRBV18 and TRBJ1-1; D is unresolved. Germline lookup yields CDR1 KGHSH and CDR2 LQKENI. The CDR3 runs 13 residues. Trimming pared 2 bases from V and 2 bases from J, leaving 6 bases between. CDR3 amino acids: CASSPAVNTEAFF. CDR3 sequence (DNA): TGTGCCAGCTCACCAGCGGTCAACACTGAAGCTTTCTTT.

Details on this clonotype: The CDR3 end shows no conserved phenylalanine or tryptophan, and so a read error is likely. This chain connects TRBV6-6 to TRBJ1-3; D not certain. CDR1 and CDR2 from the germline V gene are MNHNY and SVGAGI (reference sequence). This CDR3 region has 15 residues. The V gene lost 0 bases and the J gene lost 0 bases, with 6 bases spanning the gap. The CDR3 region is CASSYSEGSGNTIYL. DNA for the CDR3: TGTGCCAGCAGTTACTCGGAGGGCTCTGGAAACACCATATATCTT.

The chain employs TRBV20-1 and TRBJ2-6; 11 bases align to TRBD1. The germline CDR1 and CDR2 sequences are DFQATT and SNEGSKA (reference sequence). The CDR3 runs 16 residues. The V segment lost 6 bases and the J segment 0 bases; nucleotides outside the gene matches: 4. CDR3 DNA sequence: TGCAGTGCCACGGGACAGGGGGTCTCTGGGGCCAACGTCCTGACTTTC. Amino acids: CSATGQGVSGANVLTF.

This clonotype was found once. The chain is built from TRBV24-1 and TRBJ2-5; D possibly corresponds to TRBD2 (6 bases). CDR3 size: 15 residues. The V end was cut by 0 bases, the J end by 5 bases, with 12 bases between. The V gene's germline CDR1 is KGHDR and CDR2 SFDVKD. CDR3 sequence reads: CATSDLKAGRETQYF. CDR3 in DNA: TGTGCCACCAGTGATTTGAAGGCAGGGAGGGAGACCCAGTACTTC.

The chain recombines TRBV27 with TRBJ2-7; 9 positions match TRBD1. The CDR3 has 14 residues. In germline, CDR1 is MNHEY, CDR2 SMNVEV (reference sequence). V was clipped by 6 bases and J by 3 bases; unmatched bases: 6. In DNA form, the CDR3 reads TGTGCCAGCAGATTGACAGGGGGTGTCTACGAGCAGTACTTC. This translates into CASRLTGGVYEQYF.